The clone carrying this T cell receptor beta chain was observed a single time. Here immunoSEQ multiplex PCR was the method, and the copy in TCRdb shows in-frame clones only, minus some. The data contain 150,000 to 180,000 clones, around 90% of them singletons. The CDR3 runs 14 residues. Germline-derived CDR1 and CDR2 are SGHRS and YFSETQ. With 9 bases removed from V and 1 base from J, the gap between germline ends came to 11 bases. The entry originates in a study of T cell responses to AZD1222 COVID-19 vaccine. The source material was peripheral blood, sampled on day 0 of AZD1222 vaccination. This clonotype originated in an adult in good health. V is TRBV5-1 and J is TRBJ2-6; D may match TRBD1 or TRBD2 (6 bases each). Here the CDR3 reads CATGDTSGANVLTF. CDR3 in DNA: TGCGCCACGGGGGACACTTCTGGGGCCAACGTCCTGACTTTC.